This T cell receptor beta chain is drawn from a study of cytomegalovirus exposure and HLA in healthy donors. The ends were cut back, 3 bases at V and 5 bases at J, with 7 bases in the middle. Germline V gene data show CDR1 as KGHSH and CDR2 as LQKENI. The CDR3 consists of 13 residues. It was with 60 Vbeta and 13 Jbeta primers that the PCR ran. The method was immunoSEQ multiplex PCR; TCRdb's version includes in-frame clones alone and lacks a portion of them. This repertoire shows approximately 180,000 clones, over 75% found once; its top ten account for roughly 6%. Sequenced input: PBMCs. The rearrangement links TRBV18 to TRBJ2-2; D call uncertain. The receptor's source is a man in his forties or fifties in good health and CMV-seropositive. The CDR3 coding sequence is TGTGCCAGCTCACCTACACTAACCGGGGAGCTGTTTTTT. Its translation: CASSPTLTGELFF.